Below, 22 T cell receptor beta chains from the same sample are listed, as sequenced in a study of T-cell reconstitution after alpha-beta-depleted transplantation in children. Preparation of the TCRbeta library involved a method that used unique molecular identifiers. TCRdb used MiXCR to reprocess the PCR reads, holding one entry per CDR3 protein. The table shows around 200,000 distinct CDR3 sequences, with under 8.5% occurring only once. The sequences come from PBMCs, mostly from graft donor cells, collected 360 days after TCRalphabeta/CD19-depleted stem cell transplant. The receptors were gathered from a male patient aged 2-10 years who had a stem cell transplant for acute myeloid leukemia, so the T cells may come from the graft donor.

This clonotype was counted between two and nine times. The chain links TRBV20-1 to TRBJ2-3; 10 bases are shared with TRBD2. The germline CDR1 and CDR2 sequences are DFQATT and SNEGSKA (reference sequence). J lost 5 bases, V lost 0 bases, and 11 bases had no gene match. The CDR3 has 17 amino acids. CDR3 nucleotide sequence: TGCAGTGCTAGAGATCGATGGCTAGCGGGAGAGGAAGATACGCAGTATTTT. Translation gives CSARDRWLAGEEDTQYF.

This clonotype was seen repeatedly, ten times or more. This chain joins TRBV19 and TRBJ1-4; 9 positions agree with TRBD1. In germline, CDR1 is LNHDA, CDR2 SQIVND (reference sequence). V was clipped by 6 bases and J by 6 bases; unmatched bases: 8. The CDR3 is 15 residues long. The DNA of the CDR3 is TGTGCCAGTAGGAGGGACAGGGACAGGCATGAAAAACTGTTTTTT. Translating it yields CASRRDRDRHEKLFF.

This clonotype was counted many times. The rearrangement uses TRBV28 and TRBJ1-3; D is possibly TRBD1 (6 bases). The germline gives CDR1 MDHEN, CDR2 SYDVKM. V dropped 6 bases and J dropped 2 bases, with 11 bases sitting between them. The CDR3 totals 14 residues. The CDR3 nucleotides read TGTGCCAGCAGCCGCAGGGGAGCTGGAAACACCATATATTTT. Residues: CASSRRGAGNTIYF.

This clonotype was counted only a few times. V usage is TRBV18 and J usage is TRBJ2-6; D remains ambiguous. The CDR3 extends over 14 amino acids. Deletions cut 0 bases from V and 2 bases from J, with 2 bases between. Germline V gene data show CDR1 as KGHSH and CDR2 as LQKENI. This CDR3 is CASSPPPGANVLTF. The DNA of the CDR3 is TGTGCCAGCTCACCACCTCCTGGGGCCAACGTCCTGACTTTC.

This clonotype showed up many times. This chain connects TRBV5-1 to TRBJ1-3; 7 bases fit TRBD1. CDR1 is SGHRS, CDR2 YFSETQ, per germline. Trimming at V came to 0 bases and at J to 4 bases, leaving 4 bases not matched to a gene. The CDR3 covers 15 residues. The CDR3 DNA follows: TGCGCCAGCAGCTTGGACAGGGGCCCAGGAAACACCATATATTTT. This gives the protein CASSLDRGPGNTIYF.

This sequence joins TRBV12-3 or TRBV12-4 and TRBJ1-6; tentative D call: TRBD1 (5 bases). The CDR3 has 16 residues. Trimming removed 3 bases at V and 3 bases at J, with 12 bases between. The CDR3 loop is CASSFGKGNYNSPLHF. The CDR3 DNA reads TGTGCCAGCAGTTTCGGCAAGGGGAACTATAATTCACCCCTCCACTTT.

This rearrangement joins TRBV20-1 to TRBJ2-1; D is perhaps TRBD1 (5 bases). Germline CDR1 DFQATT, CDR2 SNEGSKA (reference sequence). The V end lost 8 bases, the J end lost 0 bases, and 11 bases lay between the germline ends. The CDR3 loop spans 13 amino acids. The CDR3 spells CSPRQSSYNEQFF. The CDR3 bases are TGCAGTCCGCGACAGAGCTCCTACAATGAGCAGTTCTTC.

This clonotype was recorded a few times. The V and J genes are TRBV14 and TRBJ2-7; the D gene is possibly TRBD2 (6 bases). The CDR3 extends over 14 amino acids. V gave up 1 base and J gave up 7 bases, with 14 bases separating them. In germline, CDR1 is SGHDN, CDR2 FVKESK. This CDR3 is CASSQVGTAGEQYV. The CDR3 nucleotides are TGTGCCAGCAGCCAAGTCGGGACGGCGGGAGAGCAGTACGTC.

This clonotype was seen at least ten times. The V and J genes are TRBV20-1 and TRBJ2-1; the D gene is possibly TRBD2 (6 bases). The CDR3 is 14 amino acids. Trimming stripped 1 base from V and 8 bases from J, with 15 bases between. Germline assignment: CDR1 DFQATT and CDR2 SNEGSKA (reference sequence). CDR3 protein: CSARGVAGGDEQFF. For the CDR3, the DNA is TGCAGTGCTAGAGGAGTCGCGGGCGGGGATGAGCAGTTCTTC.

This clonotype was seen many times. This chain uses TRBV15 with TRBJ1-6; D unresolved. The ends were cut back, 1 base at V and 6 bases at J, with 13 bases in the middle. This CDR3 comprises 16 residues. The germline V gene encodes CDR1 LNHNV and CDR2 YYDKDF (reference sequence). The CDR3 reads CATSRVWGISNSPLHF. The DNA for the CDR3 is TGTGCCACCAGCAGAGTTTGGGGTATATCTAATTCACCCCTCCACTTT.

This clonotype was recorded many times. The chain links TRBV20-1 to TRBJ2-7; D is ambiguous. The CDR3 runs 12 residues. Trimming pared 5 bases from V and 0 bases from J, leaving 8 bases between. Per germline, CDR1 DFQATT and CDR2 SNEGSKA (reference sequence). CDR3 region: CSALSYSYEQYF. For the CDR3, the DNA is TGCAGTGCTCTTTCGTACTCCTACGAGCAGTACTTC.

This clonotype was observed many times. This chain links TRBV6-1 with TRBJ2-3; D gene uncertain. This CDR3 region has 15 residues. V gave up 6 bases and J gave up 2 bases, with 15 bases separating them. Germline CDR1 reads MNHNS; CDR2 reads SASEGT. CDR3 coding DNA: TGTGCCAGCAGGGCCTGGGAAGTTAACACAGATACGCAGTATTTT. Translation: CASRAWEVNTDTQYF.

This clonotype was counted only a few times. This chain links TRBV9 with TRBJ1-1, with D tentatively TRBD1 (5 bases). Trimming stripped 3 bases from V and 1 base from J, with 10 bases between. This CDR3 has 14 residues. The germline V gene has CDR1 SGDLS and CDR2 YYNGEE. DNA of the CDR3: TGTGCCAGCAGCGCGGGACCGACGAACACTGAAGCTTTCTTT. It translates to CASSAGPTNTEAFF. Supplemented by reference TRBV9 and TRBJ1-1, the full variable domain reads DSGVTQTPKHLITATGQRVTLRCSPRSGDLSVYWYQQSLDQGLQFLIQYYNGEERAKGNILERFSAQQFPDLHSELNLSSLELGDSALYFCASSAGPTNTEAFFGQGTRLTVV.

This clonotype was counted many times. The V call is TRBV7-8, the J call TRBJ1-2; 7 positions agree with TRBD1. V lost 5 bases and J lost 4; bases outside the gene matches: 7. Germline CDR1 reads SGHVS; CDR2 reads FQNEAQ. The CDR3 is made up of 14 amino acids. DNA for the CDR3: TGTGCCAGCAGCCCCGGACAGGATACCTATGGCTACACCTTC. Its translation is CASSPGQDTYGYTF.

This clonotype was observed at least ten times. The V gene is TRBV4-2, the J gene TRBJ1-2, with D perhaps TRBD1 (5 bases). CDR3 length: 16 amino acids. Germline values: CDR1 LGHNA, CDR2 YNFKEQ. The ends were cut back, 1 base at V and 3 bases at J, with 15 bases in the middle. DNA of the CDR3: TGTGCCAGCAGCCAAGGCCCCGGGACTGATGACTATGGCTACACCTTC. This codes for CASSQGPGTDDYGYTF.

This clonotype was seen a handful of times. The V call is TRBV7-9, the J call TRBJ1-4; the match to TRBD1 covers 7 bases. J was trimmed by 2 bases and V by 5 bases; bases with no gene match: 8. Germline lookup yields CDR1 SEHNR and CDR2 FQNEAQ (reference sequence). The CDR3 runs to 16 residues. For the CDR3, the DNA is TGTGCCAGCAGCCTTGCTAGACAGGGCACTAATGAAAAACTGTTTTTT. Translation: CASSLARQGTNEKLFF.

This clonotype occurred a few times. This chain joins TRBV9 and TRBJ2-1; 8 nucleotides line up with TRBD1. CDR1 SGDLS and CDR2 YYNGEE come from the germline V gene. V gave up 4 bases and J gave up 9 bases; unmatched junction bases: 6. The CDR3 length is 13 residues. CDR3 sequence reads: CASSLTTGGEQFF. The CDR3 DNA reads TGTGCCAGCAGCCTGACAACAGGGGGTGAGCAGTTCTTC.

Many counts were recorded for this clonotype. The chain employs TRBV12-3 or TRBV12-4 and TRBJ2-1; D tentatively fits TRBD1 or TRBD2 (6 bases each). The CDR3 sequence is 13 residues long. Deletions cut 2 bases from V and 8 bases from J, with 10 bases between. The CDR3 region has the DNA TGTGCCAGCAGTTTAAGGGGGGCTTATGAGCAGTTCTTC. Translation: CASSLRGAYEQFF.

This clonotype was picked up many times. V usage is TRBV4-3 and J usage is TRBJ1-3; weak D call: TRBD1 (6 bases). V gave up 4 bases and J gave up 1 base, with 17 bases separating them. This CDR3 region has 17 residues. Germline values: CDR1 LGHNA, CDR2 YSLEER. CDR3 residues: CASSPNGGHDSGNTIYF. CDR3 coding DNA: TGCGCCAGCAGCCCAAACGGGGGGCATGATTCTGGAAACACCATATATTTT.

This clonotype occurred a few times. V is TRBV21-1 and J is TRBJ2-3; TRBD2, the table's D call, was not compared with the DNA. TRBV21-1 is deemed a pseudogene. The CDR3 totals 16 residues. The CDR3 DNA reads as TGTGCCAGCAGCTCGTCATCGGGGGGGCCGGAGGATACGCAGTATTTT. This sequence encodes CASSSSSGGPEDTQYF.

This clonotype came up a few times. This sequence joins TRBV7-3 and TRBJ2-3; tentative D call: TRBD2 (5 bases). V gave up 2 bases and J gave up 6 bases, with 12 bases separating them. The germline CDR1 and CDR2 sequences are SGHTA and FQGTGA. The CDR3 sequence is 14 residues long. The CDR3: CASSLYGVSDTQYF. The CDR3, as DNA: TGTGCCAGCAGCTTATACGGGGTCTCTGATACGCAGTATTTT.

This clonotype was recorded at least ten times. The genes are TRBV7-3 and TRBJ2-6, with TRBD1 matching 7 bases. V was pared by 5 bases and J by 0 bases, with 10 bases of the junction left unmatched. CDR1 SGHTA and CDR2 FQGTGA come from the germline V gene. The CDR3 covers 18 residues. CDR3: CASSPNRDRISGANVLTF. DNA of the CDR3: TGTGCCAGCAGCCCAAACCGGGACAGAATCTCTGGGGCCAACGTCCTGACTTTC.